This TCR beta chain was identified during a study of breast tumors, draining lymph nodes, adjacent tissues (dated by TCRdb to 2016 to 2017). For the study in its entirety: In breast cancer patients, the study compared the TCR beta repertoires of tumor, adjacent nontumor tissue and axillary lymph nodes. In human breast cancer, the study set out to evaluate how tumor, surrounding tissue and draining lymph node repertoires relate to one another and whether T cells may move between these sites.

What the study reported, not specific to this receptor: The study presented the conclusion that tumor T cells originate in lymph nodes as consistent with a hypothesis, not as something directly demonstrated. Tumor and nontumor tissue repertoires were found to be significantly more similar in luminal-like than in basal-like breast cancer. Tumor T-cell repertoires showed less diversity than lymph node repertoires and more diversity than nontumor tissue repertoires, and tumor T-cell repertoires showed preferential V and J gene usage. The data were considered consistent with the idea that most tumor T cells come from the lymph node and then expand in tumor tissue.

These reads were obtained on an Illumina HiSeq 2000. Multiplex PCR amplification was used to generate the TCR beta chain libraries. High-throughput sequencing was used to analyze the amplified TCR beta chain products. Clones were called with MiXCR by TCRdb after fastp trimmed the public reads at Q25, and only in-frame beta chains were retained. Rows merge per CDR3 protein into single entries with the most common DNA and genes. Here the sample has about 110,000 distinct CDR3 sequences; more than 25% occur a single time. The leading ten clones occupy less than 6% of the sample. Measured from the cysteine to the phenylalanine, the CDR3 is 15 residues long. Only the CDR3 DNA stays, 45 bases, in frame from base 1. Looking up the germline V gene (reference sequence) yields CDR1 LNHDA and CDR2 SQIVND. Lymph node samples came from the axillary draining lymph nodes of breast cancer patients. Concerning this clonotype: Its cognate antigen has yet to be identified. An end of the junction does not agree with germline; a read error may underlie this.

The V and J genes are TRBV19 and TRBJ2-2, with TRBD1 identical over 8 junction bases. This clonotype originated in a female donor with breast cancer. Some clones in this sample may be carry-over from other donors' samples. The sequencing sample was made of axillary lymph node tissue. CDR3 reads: CAGSIIDRGAGELFF. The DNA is TGTGCCGGTAGTATTATAGACAGGGGTGCCGGGGAGCTGTTTTTT.